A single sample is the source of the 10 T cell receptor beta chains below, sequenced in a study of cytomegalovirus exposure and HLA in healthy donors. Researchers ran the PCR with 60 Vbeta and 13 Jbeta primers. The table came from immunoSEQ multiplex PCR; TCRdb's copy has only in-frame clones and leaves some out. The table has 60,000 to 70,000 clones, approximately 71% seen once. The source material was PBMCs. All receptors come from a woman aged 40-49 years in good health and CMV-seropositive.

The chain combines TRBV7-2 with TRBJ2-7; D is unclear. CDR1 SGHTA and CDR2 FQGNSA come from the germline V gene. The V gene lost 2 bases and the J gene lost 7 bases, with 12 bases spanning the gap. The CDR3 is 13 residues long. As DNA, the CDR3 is TGTGCCAGCAGCTTAAGTGATTTGAGGGAGCAGTACTTC. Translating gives CASSLSDLREQYF.

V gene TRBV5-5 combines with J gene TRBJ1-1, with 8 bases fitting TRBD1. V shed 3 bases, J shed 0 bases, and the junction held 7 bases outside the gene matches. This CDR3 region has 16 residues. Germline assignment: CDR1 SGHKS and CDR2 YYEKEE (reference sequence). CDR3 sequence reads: CASSSGTGPMNTEAFF. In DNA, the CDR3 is TGTGCCAGCAGCTCCGGGACAGGACCTATGAACACTGAAGCTTTCTTT.

Here the CDR3 reads CASSLERGSQETQYF. The CDR3 DNA sequence: TGTGCCAGCAGCTTAGAGCGCGGCAGCCAAGAGACCCAGTACTTC. The chain has TRBV11-3 and TRBJ2-5; D gene uncertain. Germline V gene lookup returns CDR1 SGHNT and CDR2 YENEEA. Trimming removed 0 bases from V and 1 base from J, with 9 bases in between. This CDR3 has 15 residues. Based on the CDR3 plus reference TRBV11-3 and TRBJ2-5, the full variable domain is EAGVVQSPRYKIIEKKQPVAFWCNPISGHNTLYWYLQNLGQGPELLIRYENEEAVDDSQLPKDRFSAERLKGVDSTLKIQPAELGDSAVYLCASSLERGSQETQYFGPGTRLLVL.

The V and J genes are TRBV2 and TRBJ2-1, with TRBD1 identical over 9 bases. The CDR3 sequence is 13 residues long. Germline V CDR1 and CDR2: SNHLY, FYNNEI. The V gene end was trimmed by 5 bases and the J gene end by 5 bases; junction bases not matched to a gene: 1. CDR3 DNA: TGTGCCAGCAGTAGGGACAGGGACAATGAGCAGTTCTTC. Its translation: CASSRDRDNEQFF. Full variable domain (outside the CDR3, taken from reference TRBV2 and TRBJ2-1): EPEVTQTPSHQVTQMGQEVILRCVPISNHLYFYWYRQILGQKVEFLVSFYNNEISEKSEIFDDQFSVERPDGSNFTLKIRSTKLEDSAMYFCASSRDRDNEQFFGPGTRLTVL.

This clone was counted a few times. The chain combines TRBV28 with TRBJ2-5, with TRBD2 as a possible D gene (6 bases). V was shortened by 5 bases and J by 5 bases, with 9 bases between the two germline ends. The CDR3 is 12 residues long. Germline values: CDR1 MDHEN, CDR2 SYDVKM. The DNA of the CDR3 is TGTGCCAGCAGTCGGAGGGTGGAGACCCAGTACTTC. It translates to CASSRRVETQYF.

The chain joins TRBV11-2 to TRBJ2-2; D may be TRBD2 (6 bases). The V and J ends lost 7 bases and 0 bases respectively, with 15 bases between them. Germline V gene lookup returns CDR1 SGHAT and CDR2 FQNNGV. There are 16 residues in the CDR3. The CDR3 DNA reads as TGTGCCAGCACCTCCCCCGGAGGGGCGAACACCGGGGAGCTGTTTTTT. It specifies CASTSPGGANTGELFF.

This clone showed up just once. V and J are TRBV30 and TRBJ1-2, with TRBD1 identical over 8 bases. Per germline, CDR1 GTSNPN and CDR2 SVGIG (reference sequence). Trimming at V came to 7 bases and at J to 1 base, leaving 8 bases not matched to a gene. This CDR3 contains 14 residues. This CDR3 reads CAFEGQELNYGYTF. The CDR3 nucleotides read TGTGCCTTTGAGGGACAGGAGCTTAACTATGGCTACACCTTC.

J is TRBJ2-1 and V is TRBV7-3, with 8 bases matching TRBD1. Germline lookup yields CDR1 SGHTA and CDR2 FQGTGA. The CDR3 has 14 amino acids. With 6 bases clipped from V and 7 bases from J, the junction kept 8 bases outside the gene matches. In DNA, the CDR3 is TGTGCCAGCAGTCCCGGGACAGGAAGTAATGAGCAGTTCTTC. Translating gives CASSPGTGSNEQFF.

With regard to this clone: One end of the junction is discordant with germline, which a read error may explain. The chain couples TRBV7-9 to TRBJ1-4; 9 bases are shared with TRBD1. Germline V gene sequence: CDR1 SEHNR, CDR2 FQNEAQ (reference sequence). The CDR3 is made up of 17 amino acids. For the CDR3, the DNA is TGTTCCAGCAGCGCCCGGGACAGGGACTCCGCAGAGGAAAAACTGTTTTTT. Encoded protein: CSSSARDRDSAEEKLFF.

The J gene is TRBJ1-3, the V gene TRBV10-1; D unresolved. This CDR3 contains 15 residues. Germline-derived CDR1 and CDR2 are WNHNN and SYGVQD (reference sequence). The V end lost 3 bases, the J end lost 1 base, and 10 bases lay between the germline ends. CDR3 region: CASSETGSSGNTIYF. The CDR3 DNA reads TGCGCCAGCAGTGAAACGGGATCTTCTGGAAACACCATATATTTT.